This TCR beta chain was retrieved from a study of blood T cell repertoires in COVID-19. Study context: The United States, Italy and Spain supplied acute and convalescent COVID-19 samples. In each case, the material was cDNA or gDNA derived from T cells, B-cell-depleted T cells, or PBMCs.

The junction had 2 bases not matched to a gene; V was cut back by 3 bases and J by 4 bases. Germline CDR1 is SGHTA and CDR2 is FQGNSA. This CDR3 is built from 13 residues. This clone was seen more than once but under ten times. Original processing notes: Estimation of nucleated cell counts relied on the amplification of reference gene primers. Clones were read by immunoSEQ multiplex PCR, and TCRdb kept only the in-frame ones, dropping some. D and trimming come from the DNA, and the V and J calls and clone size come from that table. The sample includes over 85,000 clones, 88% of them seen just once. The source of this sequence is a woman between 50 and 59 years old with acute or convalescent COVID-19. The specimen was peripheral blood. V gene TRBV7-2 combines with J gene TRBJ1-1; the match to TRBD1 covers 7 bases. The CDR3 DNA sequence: TGTGCCAGCAGCTTGAAGGGGGCCACTGAAGCTTTCTTT. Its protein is CASSLKGATEAFF.